This TCR beta chain was sequenced in a study of T cell changes during pregnancy in multiple sclerosis. The protocol was immunoSEQ multiplex PCR, while the TCRdb copy is restricted to in-frame clones and leaves out a portion. Of fewer than 150,000 clones listed, around 95% are singletons. The germline V gene encodes CDR1 SQVTM and CDR2 ANQGSEA. After removal of 3 bases from V and 4 bases from J, the junction contained 4 bases not matched to a gene. This CDR3 has 13 amino acids. In its sample, this clone was seen once. The sequence came from a female donor with multiple sclerosis, enrolled in a pregnancy study. V gene TRBV29-1 combines with J gene TRBJ1-2; TRBD1 matches 8 bases. Source: peripheral blood, taken after pregnancy. CDR3 nucleotides: TGCAGCGTTGAGGACAGGGTGTCCTATGGCTACACCTTC. This encodes CSVEDRVSYGYTF.